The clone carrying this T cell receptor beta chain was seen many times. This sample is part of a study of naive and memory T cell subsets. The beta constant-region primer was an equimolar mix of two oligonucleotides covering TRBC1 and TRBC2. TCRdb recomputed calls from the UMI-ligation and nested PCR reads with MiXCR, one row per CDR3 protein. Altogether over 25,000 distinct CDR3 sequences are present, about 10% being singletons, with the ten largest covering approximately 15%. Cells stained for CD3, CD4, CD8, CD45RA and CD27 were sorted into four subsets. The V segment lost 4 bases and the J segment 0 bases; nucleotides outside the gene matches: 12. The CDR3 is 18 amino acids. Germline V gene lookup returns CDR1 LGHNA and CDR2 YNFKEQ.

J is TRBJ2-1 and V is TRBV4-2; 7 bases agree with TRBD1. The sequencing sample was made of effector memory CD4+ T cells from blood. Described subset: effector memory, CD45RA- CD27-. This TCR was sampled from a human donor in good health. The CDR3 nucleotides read TGTGCCAGCAGCCTGGCACAGGGGAGCGCAAGCTCCTACAATGAGCAGTTCTTC. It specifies CASSLAQGSASSYNEQFF.